The 24 T cell receptor beta chains given below trace back to one sample, sequenced in a study of CD8 T cells in Susac syndrome. Random hexamers were used to reverse transcribe the RNA input (about 0.45 to 1 ug). Each CDR3 protein is one row after TCRdb ran MiXCR on the immunoSEQ multiplex PCR reads. The data show 150,000 or so distinct CDR3 sequences, about 96% seen once. Sequencing used CD4+ T cells from PBMCs. These receptors were obtained from a human donor with Susac syndrome.

This chain links TRBV3-1 with TRBJ1-6, with TRBD1 matching 8 bases. V gave up 4 bases and J gave up 7 bases; unmatched junction bases: 3. Per the germline V gene, CDR1 is LGHDT and CDR2 is YNNKEL (reference sequence). This CDR3 has 14 amino acids. The CDR3 here is CASSPRTGNSPLHF. The CDR3 bases are TGTGCCAGCAGCCCTCGGACAGGGAATTCACCCCTCCACTTT.

The chain carries TRBV28 and TRBJ2-6; the D is unclear. Trimming removed 8 bases from V and 0 bases from J, with 11 bases in between. The CDR3 runs to 15 residues. Germline CDR1 MDHEN, CDR2 SYDVKM. The CDR3 nucleotides read TGTGCCAGCTGGGCAGCCAACTCTGGGGCCAACGTCCTGACTTTC. This codes for CASWAANSGANVLTF.

This clonotype was detected once. The V gene is TRBV20-1, the J gene TRBJ2-1; D may be TRBD2 (7 bases). The V end was cut by 7 bases, the J end by 4 bases, with 14 bases between. This CDR3 has 13 amino acids. The V gene's germline CDR1 is DFQATT and CDR2 SNEGSKA (reference sequence). The CDR3 coding sequence is TGCAGTGGGGGGGGACACCAATACAATGAGCAGTTCTTC. The encoded protein is CSGGGHQYNEQFF.

This rearrangement joins TRBV3-1 to TRBJ2-1; 7 positions agree with TRBD2. Germline loops: CDR1 LGHDT, CDR2 YNNKEL (reference sequence). This CDR3 contains 16 residues. V lost 2 bases and J lost 5; bases outside the gene matches: 9. The CDR3 DNA reads TGTGCCAGCAGCCAATACGTAGCGGGTACCCACAATGAGCAGTTCTTC. Protein sequence: CASSQYVAGTHNEQFF.

CDR3 in amino acids: CASKPGGYDEQFF. DNA for the CDR3: TGTGCCAGCAAGCCGGGGGGGTATGATGAGCAGTTCTTC. The J gene is TRBJ2-1, the V gene TRBV2; 8 bases line up with TRBD2. This CDR3 comprises 13 residues. V gave up 7 bases and J gave up 8 bases; unmatched junction bases: 7. Germline loops: CDR1 SNHLY, CDR2 FYNNEI.

The rearrangement uses TRBV9 and TRBJ2-3; 11 nucleotides agree with TRBD2. Germline lookup yields CDR1 SGDLS and CDR2 YYNGEE. The J segment lost 5 bases and the V segment lost 0 bases, leaving 5 bases of the junction unmatched. The CDR3 has 16 amino acids. CDR3 protein: CASSVGVAGGRDTQYF. The CDR3 DNA follows: TGTGCCAGCAGCGTAGGCGTAGCGGGGGGGCGAGATACGCAGTATTTT. Full variable domain (rest looked up from reference TRBV9 and TRBJ2-3): DSGVTQTPKHLITATGQRVTLRCSPRSGDLSVYWYQQSLDQGLQFLIQYYNGEERAKGNILERFSAQQFPDLHSELNLSSLELGDSALYFCASSVGVAGGRDTQYFGPGTRLTVL.

The chain recombines TRBV12-3 or TRBV12-4 with TRBJ2-4; D not certain. The ends were cut back, 3 bases at V and 7 bases at J, with 7 bases in the middle. CDR3 length equals 12 residues. DNA for the CDR3: TGTGCCAGCAGTTTGAGTAGGAACATTCAGTACTTC. Translation gives CASSLSRNIQYF.

The chain combines TRBV6-6 with TRBJ1-6, with D possibly matching TRBD1 (5 bases). Trimming left V 2 bases short and J 10 bases short, with 9 bases between. Germline V CDR1 and CDR2: MNHNY, SVGAGI (reference sequence). The CDR3 covers 13 residues. CDR3 sequence reads: CASSYETGSPLHF. The DNA for the CDR3 is TGTGCCAGCAGTTACGAAACAGGCTCACCCCTCCACTTT.

The chain has TRBV3-1 and TRBJ2-7; TRBD1 aligns across 7 bases. The germline gives CDR1 LGHDT, CDR2 YNNKEL (reference sequence). J lost 3 bases, V lost 0 bases, and 5 bases had no gene match. The CDR3 is 15 residues long. This CDR3 reads CASSQDRGQRYEQYF. The CDR3 DNA is TGTGCCAGCAGCCAAGATAGGGGACAGCGCTACGAGCAGTACTTC.

The chain links TRBV30 to TRBJ2-3, with D unclear. This CDR3 region has 15 residues. Trimming took off 0 bases at V and 4 bases at J, with 14 bases between the two ends. Germline CDR1 reads GTSNPN; CDR2 reads SVGIG (reference sequence). CDR3 sequence reads: CAWSVYGRVPDTQYF. The CDR3 DNA is TGTGCCTGGAGTGTCTACGGTAGAGTACCAGATACGCAGTATTTT.

The chain links TRBV9 to TRBJ1-2; D is uncertain. This CDR3 comprises 13 residues. The V gene lost 3 bases and the J gene lost 0 bases, with 6 bases spanning the gap. The germline gives CDR1 SGDLS, CDR2 YYNGEE. CDR3 in DNA: TGTGCCAGCAGCGGGCGGGCTAACTATGGCTACACCTTC. It encodes CASSGRANYGYTF.

The chain links TRBV5-1 to TRBJ2-2; 10 positions agree with TRBD1. Germline V gives CDR1 SGHRS, CDR2 YFSETQ. The V and J ends lost 3 bases and 0 bases, in that order; junction bases with no gene match: 5. The CDR3 loop spans 17 amino acids. The CDR3 DNA sequence: TGCGCCAGCAGCTCGACAGGGGGCCTTGCGAACACCGGGGAGCTGTTTTTT. Protein sequence: CASSSTGGLANTGELFF.

This chain uses TRBV12-3 or TRBV12-4 with TRBJ1-1; perhaps TRBD1 as D (6 bases). Trimming took 1 base from V and 1 from J, leaving 7 bases between them. The CDR3 has 14 residues. The CDR3: CASSLGQANTEAFF. The DNA of the CDR3 is TGTGCCAGCAGTTTAGGACAGGCGAACACTGAAGCTTTCTTT.

The V gene is TRBV5-1, the J gene TRBJ2-1; the match to TRBD2 covers 7 bases. J was trimmed by 0 bases and V by 0 bases; bases with no gene match: 9. The CDR3 runs 18 residues. Germline loops: CDR1 SGHRS, CDR2 YFSETQ. This CDR3 reads CASSLAGVGGGSYNEQFF. The CDR3 nucleotides are TGCGCCAGCAGCTTGGCTGGCGTCGGCGGGGGCTCCTACAATGAGCAGTTCTTC.

J is TRBJ2-6 and V is TRBV5-6; D call uncertain. There are 17 residues in the CDR3. Germline V gives CDR1 SGHDT, CDR2 YYEEEE. V was cut by 1 base and J by 0 bases, with 11 bases left in between. In DNA form, the CDR3 reads TGTGCCAGCAGCTTGATATCCAAGTACTCTGGGGCCAACGTCCTGACTTTC. It is translated as CASSLISKYSGANVLTF. Together with reference TRBV5-6 and TRBJ2-6, the CDR3 gives the full variable domain: DAGVTQSPTHLIKTRGQQVTLRCSPKSGHDTVSWYQQALGQGPQFIFQYYEEEERQRGNFPDRFSGHQFPNYSSELNVNALLLGDSALYLCASSLISKYSGANVLTFGAGSRLTVL.

The chain links TRBV5-6 to TRBJ1-4; D is perhaps TRBD1 (5 bases). Germline V gene data show CDR1 as SGHDT and CDR2 as YYEEEE. The CDR3 has 14 residues. Trimming pared 4 bases from V and 4 bases from J, leaving 11 bases between. As DNA, the CDR3 is TGTGCCAGCAGCCAGGGACTGTATAATGAAAAACTGTTTTTT. Protein sequence: CASSQGLYNEKLFF.

The rearrangement links TRBV2 to TRBJ2-5; D tentatively reads TRBD1 or TRBD2 (5 bases each). The V gene's germline CDR1 is SNHLY and CDR2 FYNNEI. V was shortened by 8 bases and J by 4 bases, with 20 bases between the two germline ends. The CDR3 covers 15 residues. CDR3 nucleotides: TGTGCCAGCGCGGTCGGGGACCTCGGCCTAGAGACCCAGTACTTC. Protein: CASAVGDLGLETQYF.

This chain uses TRBV7-9 with TRBJ2-1; weak D call: TRBD2 (6 bases). The V gene lost 4 bases and the J gene lost 4 bases, with 8 bases spanning the gap. CDR1 and CDR2 from the germline V gene are SEHNR and FQNEAQ (reference sequence). CDR3 length: 13 amino acids. The CDR3 here is CASSWDSYNEQFF. The CDR3 coding sequence is TGTGCCAGCAGCTGGGACTCTTACAATGAGCAGTTCTTC.

The chain uses TRBV18 and TRBJ1-2, with no clear D. The V gene lost 6 bases and the J gene lost 5 bases, with 16 bases spanning the gap. Germline assignment: CDR1 KGHSH and CDR2 LQKENI. This CDR3 has 14 amino acids. The chain's CDR3 is CASSREGAEYGYTF. For the CDR3, the DNA is TGTGCCAGCTCCCGGGAGGGCGCTGAGTATGGCTACACCTTC. Drawing the rest from reference TRBV18 and TRBJ1-2, the complete variable domain is NAGVMQNPRHLVRRRGQEARLRCSPMKGHSHVYWYRQLPEEGLKFMVYLQKENIIDESGMPKERFSAEFPKEGPSILRIQQVVRGDSAAYFCASSREGAEYGYTFGSGTRLTVV.

CDR3 sequence (DNA): TGCGCCAGCAGCTGGGGTGGAGCGGCCAATGAGCAGTTCTTC. It translates to CASSWGGAANEQFF. The chain is built from TRBV5-1 and TRBJ2-1; tentative D call: TRBD2 (5 bases). Germline V gene data show CDR1 as SGHRS and CDR2 as YFSETQ. This CDR3 is built from 14 residues. Trimming removed 3 bases at V and 6 bases at J, with 13 bases between.

The rearrangement links TRBV2 to TRBJ2-5; D unresolved. CDR1 and CDR2 from the germline V gene are SNHLY and FYNNEI. Trimming pared 10 bases from V and 0 bases from J, leaving 6 bases between. The CDR3 is 11 amino acids. Here the CDR3 reads CATGNQETQYF. In DNA form, the CDR3 reads TGTGCCACCGGAAACCAAGAGACCCAGTACTTC.

This clonotype was seen just once. The J gene is TRBJ1-1, the V gene TRBV29-1, with a tentative D call TRBD1 (6 bases). Trimming shortened V by 2 bases and J by 5 bases, and 15 bases separated the two germline ends. The CDR3 covers 14 residues. CDR1 is SQVTM, CDR2 ANQGSEA, per germline. CDR3 amino acids: CSVENPTGITEAFF. CDR3 bases: TGCAGCGTTGAAAACCCGACAGGTATAACTGAAGCTTTCTTT.

The chain joins TRBV3-1 to TRBJ2-5; D uncertain. Germline CDR1 and CDR2: LGHDT and YNNKEL (reference sequence). The CDR3 has 11 residues. Deletions cut 2 bases from V and 2 bases from J, with 0 bases between. In DNA, the CDR3 is TGTGCCAGCAGCCAACAAGAGACCCAGTACTTC. It codes for CASSQQETQYF.

The chain uses TRBV6-2 or TRBV6-3 and TRBJ2-6; D is ambiguous. In germline, CDR1 is MNHEY, CDR2 SVGEGT. The CDR3 is made up of 13 amino acids. Trimming left V 11 bases short and J 0 bases short, with 8 bases between. The CDR3: CALQDSGANVLTF. The CDR3 DNA sequence: TGTGCCCTTCAAGACTCTGGGGCCAACGTCCTGACTTTC.